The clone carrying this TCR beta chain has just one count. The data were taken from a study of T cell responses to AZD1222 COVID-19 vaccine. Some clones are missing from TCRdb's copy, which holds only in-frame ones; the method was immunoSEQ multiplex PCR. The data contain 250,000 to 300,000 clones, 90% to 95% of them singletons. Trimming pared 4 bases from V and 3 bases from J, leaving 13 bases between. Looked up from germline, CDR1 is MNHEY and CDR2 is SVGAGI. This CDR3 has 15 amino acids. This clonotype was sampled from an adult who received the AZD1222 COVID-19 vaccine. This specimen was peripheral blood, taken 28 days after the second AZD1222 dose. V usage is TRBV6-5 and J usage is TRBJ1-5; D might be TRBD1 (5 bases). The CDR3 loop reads CASSLTGFPNQPQHF. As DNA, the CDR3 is TGTGCCAGCAGTTTAACAGGTTTCCCCAATCAGCCCCAGCATTTT.